These T cell receptor beta chains were read from a single sample in a study of shared clonotypes between healthy human individuals. The assay was immunoSEQ multiplex PCR, and TCRdb's table has in-frame clones only and misses some. The data hold roughly 2.2 million clones, with 80% to 95% observed a single time. The material sequenced was naive CD4+ T cells from PBMCs. The receptors come from a man in his late teens or twenties in good health. Some clones in this sample may be carry-over from other donors' samples. The CDR3 runs from the conserved cysteine through the conserved F or W. D genes are given only for firm matches.

len: 14
d_gene: -
j_gene: TRBJ2-2
v_gene: TRBV6-5
CDR3aa: CASSEGMNTGELFF
CDR3nt: TGTGCCAGCAGTGAGGGGATGAACACCGGGGAGCTGTTTTTT

len: 14
d_gene: -
j_gene: TRBJ2-1
v_gene: TRBV11-2
CDR3aa: CASSLVGADYRQFF
CDR3nt: TGTGCCAGCAGCTTAGTGGGTGCCGACTATAGGCAGTTCTTC

len: 12
d_gene: -
j_gene: TRBJ1-2
v_gene: TRBV28
CDR3aa: CASSFKQGGYTF
CDR3nt: TGTGCCAGCAGTTTTAAGCAAGGCGGCTACACCTTC

len: 15
d_gene: TRBD1
j_gene: TRBJ2-7
v_gene: TRBV4-2
CDR3aa: CASSQDRGNRGEQYF
CDR3nt: TGTGCCAGCAGCCAAGACAGGGGAAACAGGGGCGAGCAGTACTTC

len: 16
d_gene: TRBD1
j_gene: TRBJ1-1
v_gene: TRBV5-1
CDR3aa: CASSLDPPGQGVEAFF
CDR3nt: TGCGCCAGCAGCTTGGACCCACCGGGACAGGGGGTTGAAGCTTTCTTT

len: 15
d_gene: -
j_gene: TRBJ2-5
v_gene: TRBV6-1
CDR3aa: CASNRRRLSQETQYF
CDR3nt: TGTGCCAGCAACCGCCGCCGTTTGTCGCAAGAGACCCAGTACTTC

len: 17
d_gene: TRBD1
j_gene: TRBJ1-2
v_gene: TRBV7-9
CDR3aa: CASSLGQVVSRGYGYTF
CDR3nt: TGTGCCAGCAGCCTGGGACAGGTCGTGAGCCGGGGCTATGGCTACACCTTC

len: 15
d_gene: TRBD2
j_gene: TRBJ2-1
v_gene: TRBV7-9
CDR3aa: CASSLAGGPRNEQFF
CDR3nt: TGTGCCAGCAGCTTAGCGGGAGGGCCTCGCAATGAGCAGTTCTTC

len: 14
d_gene: -
j_gene: TRBJ1-2
v_gene: TRBV6-1
CDR3aa: CASSETLTNYGYTF
CDR3nt: TGTGCCAGCAGTGAAACATTGACTAACTATGGCTACACCTTC

len: 15
d_gene: TRBD1
j_gene: TRBJ1-5
v_gene: TRBV27
CDR3aa: CASSLNRGDNQPQHF
CDR3nt: TGTGCCAGCAGTTTAAACAGGGGCGACAATCAGCCCCAGCATTTT

len: 14
d_gene: TRBD1
j_gene: TRBJ2-4
v_gene: TRBV5-1
CDR3aa: CASSYRTGADIQYF
CDR3nt: TGCGCCAGCAGCTACAGGACAGGGGCGGACATTCAGTACTTC

len: 11
d_gene: -
j_gene: TRBJ1-2
v_gene: TRBV5-1
CDR3aa: CASRRNYGYTF
CDR3nt: TGCGCCAGCAGGAGGAACTATGGCTACACCTTC

len: 16
d_gene: -
j_gene: TRBJ2-1
v_gene: TRBV7-2
CDR3aa: CASSRQGTSLFNEQFF
CDR3nt: TGTGCCAGCAGCAGACAGGGGACTAGCTTATTTAATGAGCAGTTCTTC

len: 14
d_gene: -
j_gene: TRBJ1-3
v_gene: TRBV7-2
CDR3aa: CASSPRGRGNTIYF
CDR3nt: TGTGCCAGCAGCCCGAGGGGTCGTGGAAACACCATATATTTT